This T cell receptor beta chain was retrieved from a study of shared clonotypes between healthy human individuals (dated by TCRdb to the early 2020s). For context, the study as a whole: Two women and a few men aged 18 to 49 years were included in the cohort. For each donor, three plates each were used for CD4 naive and CD4 memory, two plates were used for CD8 naive, and one plate was used for CD8 memory. To estimate repertoire size and how much clonotypes are shared between individuals, the study performed deep sequencing of blood TCR repertoires from five healthy adults. Different laboratories and diverse techniques were used to prepare libraries and sequence TCR repertoires, to increase sequencing depth and limit assay-specific biases. Leukapheresis yielded between about 0.9 and 10 billion PBMCs per donor. Points the paper makes about the study in general: Naive subsets generally had larger estimated clonotype richness than memory subsets did. Pairwise subsampling indicated that sequencing depth was expected to affect the degree of clonotype sharing among donors. Across a handful of donors, roughly 5.4% of naive CD4, approximately 4% of naive CD8, approximately 2.5% of memory CD4, and roughly 0.41% of memory CD8 clonotypes were shared. Because the study included only a small number of donors, the genetic and exposure-history diversity represented was limited. Higher generation probabilities were observed for clonotypes shared by all four sorted-subset donors than for non-shared clonotypes. Sampling was restricted to blood, and TCR repertoires in tissue are likely to differ from TCR repertoires in blood. Rarefaction of sorted-subset datasets indicated incomplete sequencing despite the large sequencing depth.

The donors were healthy, HIV-negative adults who had no recently reported acute infections or vaccinations. Every donor was a Caucasian adult living in Nashville, Tennessee, USA. CD4+ T cells were enriched through magnetic negative selection, after which naive cells were positively selected on CD45RA and the remaining negative fraction served as the memory subset. Blood was obtained by leukapheresis, after which PBMCs were separated by Ficoll-Histopaque density gradient centrifugation and cryopreserved in liquid nitrogen vapor phase. Analytical flow cytometry was used to check the purity and quantity of every magnetically sorted T cell population. Genomic DNA was isolated from each sorted fraction and quantified by UV absorbance on a Nanodrop 2000c. Using the deep immunoSEQ assay, multiplex PCR amplified TCR CDR3 regions from genomic DNA. Genomic DNA extracted from each cell subset was distributed evenly over all wells of several immunoSEQ 96-well plates, and each plate served as one replicate. For sorted subsets, each replicate PCR was loaded with roughly 0.2 ug genomic DNA, equivalent to 25,000 to 35,000 T cell genomes. Purified libraries were measured with a Qubit 3.0 fluorometer, size-checked on a Bioanalyzer 2100, and measured again with the KAPA Library Quantification kit. Each immunoSEQ 96-well plate was sequenced on its own single-read 150-cycle Illumina NextSeq 550 flow cell. The source study handled its data this way. Because the immunoSEQ output held only junctional sequences and lacked quality scores, the filtering could not match the filtering applied to full-length reads. Sequences were annotated with PyIR, a Python wrapper for IgBLAST v1.9, and V/J genes and CDR3 were assigned using IMGT germline references. Reads were removed for weak V/J assignments (E-value above 1e-6), missing CDR3, stop codons, out-of-frame junctions, or ambiguous translated residues. V3J clonotypes were defined as sequences sharing the same inferred V gene, J gene, and CDR3 amino acid sequence. To compute the percentage overlap between repertoires, the number of shared unique clonotypes was divided by the size of the smaller repertoire. Richness of each repertoire was evaluated using RTK rarefaction, the Chao1 estimator, and Recon v2.1 estimates of unobserved clonotypes. For all TCRbeta clonotypes obtained by the gDNA method from a handful of donors, generation probabilities were computed with OLGA. TCRdb carries this immuneACCESS record with in-frame sequences only. Its versions omit some clonotypes, under half of them owing to an unresolved V gene in the studies checked, with the rest unexplained. V and J calls and clone size follow that table, whereas D and trimming were derived from the DNA. This sample holds 1,500,000 or so clones; approximately 98.5% were observed only once. The ten largest make up roughly 0.36% of the sample.

V trim: 5 bases; J trim: 2 bases; unmatched bases: 6. Counted from cysteine to phenylalanine, this CDR3 has 15 amino acids. The retained sequence is limited to the CDR3, 45 bases, with the frame set at the first base. For CDR1 and CDR2, the germline V gene (reference sequence) lists SEHNR and FQNEAQ. Concerning this clone itself: The antigen it recognizes is unknown. The input lacks base qualities; no much larger clone sits a single base away.

The receptor was isolated from a young man in good health. Sequencing used naive CD4+ T cells sorted from blood. The cell subset or site label, read with the paper, signifies: CD45RA+ positively selected. In this chain, TRBV7-9 is recombined with TRBJ2-3, and 8 junction bases match TRBD2. CDR3 loop: CASSPLAGTTDTQYF. The nucleotides are TGTGCCAGCAGCCCGTTAGCGGGGACCACAGATACGCAGTATTTT. The entire variable domain, with the stretches around the CDR3 drawn from the reference TRBV7-9 and TRBJ2-3 proteins, is DTGVSQNPRHKITKRGQNVTFRCDPISEHNRLYWYRQTLGQGPEFLTYFQNEAQLEKSRLLSDRFSAERPKGSFSTLEIQRTEQGDSAMYLCASSPLAGTTDTQYFGPGTRLTVL.